The 18 T cell receptor beta chains in this list originate from one sample, sequenced in a study of OX40 agonist ivuxolimab in advanced cancers. TCRdb keeps only in-frame clones here, not all; method: immunoSEQ multiplex PCR. Of approximately 70,000 clones listed, 70% to 90% are singletons. The sequencing here drew on CD4+ or CD8+ T cells sorted from blood, taken in a trial of the OX40 agonist ivuxolimab. These receptors all come from an adult with an advanced solid tumor such as melanoma, head and neck, liver or kidney cancer.

The V call is TRBV18, the J call TRBJ1-2, with D possibly TRBD1 on 6 matching bases. Germline CDR1 is KGHSH and CDR2 is LQKENI. Trimming pared 3 bases from V and 7 bases from J, leaving 15 bases between. This CDR3 is built from 14 residues. Here the CDR3 DNA reads TGTGCCAGCTCACCGCCCCAGGGGCCTGGTGGCTACACCTTC. Translation gives CASSPPQGPGGYTF.

The chain uses TRBV6-1 and TRBJ2-7; no clear D. Trimming took 0 bases from V and 10 from J, leaving 10 bases between them. CDR1 and CDR2 (germline): MNHNS, SASEGT. This CDR3 contains 12 residues. The CDR3 nucleotides are TGTGCCAGCAGTGAAGCCCTGGACGGTCAGTACTTC. It specifies CASSEALDGQYF.

CDR3 loop: CASSQDTYAGTSGRGSYEQYF. The CDR3 DNA sequence: TGCGCCAGCAGCCAAGACACGTATGCCGGGACTAGCGGGAGGGGGTCCTACGAGCAGTACTTC. The gene calls are TRBV4-3 and TRBJ2-7; TRBD2 matches 16 bases. CDR3 length equals 21 residues. Germline lookup yields CDR1 LGHNA and CDR2 YSLEER. Trimming took 0 bases from V and 1 from J; bases not matched to a gene: 12.

The rearrangement joins TRBV5-4 to TRBJ1-3, with a weak D call TRBD1 (5 bases). The CDR3 extends over 16 amino acids. With 4 bases removed from V and 1 base from J, the gap between germline ends came to 15 bases. CDR1 is SGHNT, CDR2 YYREEE, per germline (reference sequence). For the CDR3, the DNA is TGTGCCAGCAGCCTGGGATTCGGGACTTCTGGAAACACCATATATTTT. Encoded protein: CASSLGFGTSGNTIYF. Filled out from reference TRBV5-4 and TRBJ1-3, the complete variable domain reads ETGVTQSPTHLIKTRGQQVTLRCSSQSGHNTVSWYQQALGQGPQFIFQYYREEENGRGNFPPRFSGLQFPNYSSELNVNALELDDSALYLCASSLGFGTSGNTIYFGEGSWLTVV.

The chain carries TRBV5-1 and TRBJ1-1; D might be TRBD1 (6 bases). The CDR3 totals 15 residues. Germline loops: CDR1 SGHRS, CDR2 YFSETQ. Trimming shortened V by 7 bases and J by 3 bases, and 19 bases separated the two germline ends. CDR3 in DNA: TGCGCCAGCGGATTCCGGAAACAGGGCTACACTGAAGCTTTCTTT. This sequence encodes CASGFRKQGYTEAFF.

This chain links TRBV2 with TRBJ2-2, with 9 bases lining up with TRBD1. The germline V gene has CDR1 SNHLY and CDR2 FYNNEI. The CDR3 consists of 15 residues. V trimming: 4 bases; J trimming: 6 bases; junction bases outside the gene matches: 6. In DNA, the CDR3 is TGTGCCAGCAGTGGGGACAGGGTAGTCCCCGGGGAGCTGTTTTTT. Its protein product is CASSGDRVVPGELFF. Drawing the rest from reference TRBV2 and TRBJ2-2, the complete variable domain is EPEVTQTPSHQVTQMGQEVILRCVPISNHLYFYWYRQILGQKVEFLVSFYNNEISEKSEIFDDQFSVERPDGSNFTLKIRSTKLEDSAMYFCASSGDRVVPGELFFGEGSRLTVL.

The genes are TRBV5-1 and TRBJ1-3; the D is unclear. The germline CDR1 and CDR2 sequences are SGHRS and YFSETQ. V dropped 0 bases and J dropped 4 bases, with 5 bases sitting between them. This CDR3 comprises 13 residues. DNA of the CDR3: TGCGCCAGCAGCTTGGGGACCGGAAACACCATATATTTT. Protein sequence: CASSLGTGNTIYF.

This chain links TRBV18 with TRBJ1-5; no reliable D call. Trimming removed 2 bases at V and 5 bases at J, with 13 bases between. The CDR3 has 15 residues. Germline V gives CDR1 KGHSH, CDR2 LQKENI. CDR3 in DNA: TGTGCCAGCTCACCATCACAGCGGGCTGATCAGCCCCAGCATTTT. Protein sequence: CASSPSQRADQPQHF. Full variable domain (remainder filled in from reference TRBV18 and TRBJ1-5): NAGVMQNPRHLVRRRGQEARLRCSPMKGHSHVYWYRQLPEEGLKFMVYLQKENIIDESGMPKERFSAEFPKEGPSILRIQQVVRGDSAAYFCASSPSQRADQPQHFGDGTRLSIL.

This chain links TRBV7-9 with TRBJ2-7; tentatively, D is TRBD1 (6 bases). The V and J ends lost 5 bases and 6 bases respectively, with 14 bases between them. The germline V gene has CDR1 SEHNR and CDR2 FQNEAQ (reference sequence). The CDR3 length is 13 residues. DNA for the CDR3: TGTGCCAGCAGCGGACAGATGAGGGGCGAGCAGTACTTC. Translation gives CASSGQMRGEQYF.

This chain uses TRBV27 with TRBJ1-5, with 9 bases fitting TRBD1. This CDR3 spans 14 amino acids. V lost 6 bases and J lost 6; bases outside the gene matches: 6. In germline, CDR1 is MNHEY, CDR2 SMNVEV (reference sequence). The CDR3 coding sequence is TGTGCCAGCAGAGGGACAGGGTACGGTCAGCCCCAGCATTTT. Translating gives CASRGTGYGQPQHF.

The chain recombines TRBV7-8 with TRBJ1-2; D is unresolved. The length of the CDR3 is 13 residues. Germline loops: CDR1 SGHVS, CDR2 FQNEAQ. V lost 5 bases to trimming and J lost 8 bases, with 15 bases between them. The CDR3 nucleotides read TGTGCCAGCAGCGCCACCGGGCTCCACGGCTACACCTTC. Its translation is CASSATGLHGYTF.

The CDR3 nucleotides read TGTGCCAGCAGAAACATTTACGGGCAGAAAAAAAAGGATACGCAGTATTTT. Amino acids: CASRNIYGQKKKDTQYF. The V call is TRBV5-4, the J call TRBJ2-3, with unresolved D. Trimming cost V 5 bases and J 6 bases, with 25 bases left between them. CDR1 is SGHNT, CDR2 YYREEE, per germline (reference sequence). The CDR3 spans 17 residues.

The chain couples TRBV10-3 to TRBJ2-2; tentative D call: TRBD2 (6 bases). The CDR3 consists of 14 residues. The V gene's germline CDR1 is ENHRY and CDR2 SYGVKD. The V end lost 2 bases, the J end lost 3 bases, and 7 bases lay between the germline ends. CDR3 region: CAISEGGDTGELFF. The CDR3 DNA reads as TGTGCCATCAGTGAGGGAGGGGACACCGGGGAGCTGTTTTTT.

Concerning this clone: The junction shows a germline mismatch at one end, possibly a read error. The chain combines TRBV5-4 with TRBJ2-7, with 8 bases lining up with TRBD1. The CDR3 is made up of 14 amino acids. In germline, CDR1 is SGHNT, CDR2 YYREEE (reference sequence). The chain's CDR3 is CVSSFRGHSYEQYF. DNA for the CDR3: TGTGTCAGCAGCTTCAGGGGGCACTCCTACGAGCAGTACTTC.

The chain is built from TRBV10-3 and TRBJ1-1; TRBD1 might be the D (6 bases). Germline CDR1 ENHRY, CDR2 SYGVKD. Deletions cut 4 bases from V and 7 bases from J, with 13 bases between. The CDR3 has 13 residues. Written as DNA, the CDR3 is TGTGCCATCAGTGTGGGGGGGGCGGTTGAAGCTTTCTTT. Protein sequence: CAISVGGAVEAFF.

V and J are TRBV21-1 and TRBJ2-7. TRBV21-1 is reported as a pseudogene. CDR3 length: 15 residues. This CDR3 is CASSKFSGRLHEQYF. Here the CDR3 DNA reads TGTGCCAGCAGCAAATTTTCAGGACGGCTTCACGAGCAGTACTTC.

The chain employs TRBV19 and TRBJ1-5; weak D call: TRBD1 (6 bases). The CDR3 is made up of 14 amino acids. Looked up from germline, CDR1 is LNHDA and CDR2 is SQIVND (reference sequence). Between the trimmed V and J ends, which lost 10 bases and 4 bases, there was a span of 17 bases. The CDR3 loop reads CATQGQTENQPQHF. The DNA for the CDR3 is TGTGCCACCCAGGGGCAGACAGAGAATCAGCCCCAGCATTTT.

This clone was counted a single time. The chain combines TRBV25-1 with TRBJ2-7, with D uncertain. Trimming removed 2 bases from V and 5 bases from J, with 16 bases in between. The length of the CDR3 is 15 residues. Germline V gene sequence: CDR1 MGHDK, CDR2 SYGVNS. CDR3 sequence reads: CASSEGLVSPDEQYF. DNA for the CDR3: TGTGCCAGCAGTGAAGGGCTGGTTAGTCCCGACGAGCAGTACTTC.